Listed below are T cell receptor beta chains from one sample, sequenced in a study of low-dose radiotherapy and immunotherapy resistance in tumors. Each CDR3 protein is one row after TCRdb ran MiXCR on the reads. In the table there are over 70,000 distinct CDR3 sequences, around 29% of which are singletons. Sequencing used PBMCs, obtained before treatment. The origin of the receptors is a female donor with ovarian cancer. Both conserved end residues are part of each CDR3. The D gene is left open where the match is weak. Clone size appears in some rows only: once, few, many, or a class for an expanded clone.

j_call d_call v_call clone_size cdr3_aa cdr3_nt
TRBJ2-3 TRBD1 TRBV28 many CASSSAGQGAGDTQYF TGTGCCAGCAGTTCGGCGGGACAGGGGGCGGGAGATACGCAGTATTTT
TRBJ1-1 TRBD1 TRBV6-5 many CASSYVVRGRRGTEAFF TGTGCCAGCAGTTACGTGGTGAGGGGGCGCCGGGGCACTGAAGCTTTCTTT
TRBJ2-5 TRBD2 TRBV19 many CASSGGILYQETQYF TGTGCCAGTAGCGGGGGGATATTGTACCAAGAGACCCAGTACTTC
TRBJ2-6 TRBD1 TRBV18 . CASSPRTGPVAGANVLTF TGTGCCAGCTCACCGAGGACAGGGCCCGTCGCTGGGGCCAACGTCCTGACTTTC
TRBJ2-5 TRBD1 TRBV5-6 . CASRAGTGVSETQYF TGTGCCAGCAGAGCCGGGACAGGGGTATCAGAGACCCAGTACTTC
TRBJ2-1 TRBD2 TRBV19 many CASRPTGTSIPNEQFF TGTGCCAGTAGGCCGACCGGGACTAGCATTCCCAATGAGCAGTTCTTC
TRBJ2-5 TRBD2 TRBV9 many CASSYSGRAGETQYF TGTGCCAGCAGTTATAGCGGGAGGGCCGGGGAGACCCAGTACTTC
TRBJ2-5 TRBD1 TRBV5-1 . CASSDTRGTGQETQYF TGCGCCAGCAGCGACACTCGAGGGACAGGACAAGAGACCCAGTACTTC
TRBJ1-1 TRBD1 TRBV7-3 many CASSRGTGGGNTEAFF TGTGCCAGCAGCCGCGGGACAGGGGGCGGGAACACTGAAGCTTTCTTT
TRBJ1-5 . TRBV7-3 many CASSLAGSNQPQHF TGTGCCAGCAGCTTAGCAGGGAGCAATCAGCCCCAGCATTTT
TRBJ1-2 TRBD1 TRBV10-3 few CAISPKLDRASYDYTF TGTGCCATCAGTCCTAAACTCGACAGGGCATCGTACGACTACACCTTC
TRBJ2-5 . TRBV28 many CASSFPVQGSQETQYF TGTGCCAGCAGTTTTCCAGTCCAGGGGTCCCAAGAGACCCAGTACTTC
TRBJ1-2 . TRBV14 many CASSQGGFPYGYTF TGTGCCAGCAGCCAAGGGGGGTTCCCCTATGGCTACACCTTC
TRBJ2-5 TRBD2 TRBV5-1 many CASSPGLAVQETQYF TGCGCCAGCAGCCCAGGACTAGCGGTTCAAGAGACCCAGTACTTC
TRBJ1-4 . TRBV7-8 many CASSSRQVSWQTNEKLFF TGTGCCAGCAGCTCAAGACAGGTTTCGTGGCAAACTAATGAAAAACTGTTTTTT
TRBJ2-1 . TRBV12-3/TRBV12-4 . CASSYGDPRWEAREQFF TGTGCCAGCAGTTACGGTGACCCCCGATGGGAGGCTAGGGAGCAGTTCTTC
TRBJ2-7 TRBD1 TRBV7-9 many CASRETGSDYEQYF TGTGCCAGCAGGGAGACAGGGTCGGACTACGAGCAGTACTTC
TRBJ1-5 . TRBV7-2 many CASSLEGKVQPQHF TGTGCCAGCAGCTTAGAGGGCAAGGTTCAGCCCCAGCATTTT
TRBJ2-5 . TRBV7-2 few CASSLLGVFETQYF TGTGCCAGCAGCTTACTGGGGGTTTTTGAGACCCAGTACTTC
TRBJ2-3 TRBD2 TRBV3-1 many CASSRRALAGASTDTQYF TGTGCCAGCAGCCGACGGGCTCTAGCGGGGGCCAGCACAGATACGCAGTATTTT
TRBJ2-7 TRBD1 TRBV28 few CASSPGQAAYEQYF TGTGCCAGCAGCCCGGGACAGGCTGCCTACGAGCAGTACTTC
TRBJ2-3 . TRBV7-6 few CASSEAGRTDTQYF TGTGCCAGCAGCGAGGCGGGTCGCACAGATACGCAGTATTTT
TRBJ2-1 TRBD1 TRBV6-5 many CASSLDRVGEQFF TGTGCCAGCAGTTTGGACAGGGTTGGTGAGCAGTTCTTC
TRBJ2-3 TRBD2 TRBV4-3 many CASSQDVGLAGGLDTQYF TGCGCCAGCAGCCAAGACGTGGGACTAGCGGGAGGGTTAGATACGCAGTATTTT
TRBJ2-6 . TRBV15 . CATSSLPGVPGANVLTF TGTGCCACCAGCAGCCTCCCAGGGGTACCTGGGGCCAACGTCCTGACTTTC
TRBJ1-1 TRBD1 TRBV7-9 many CASSLRQGSNTEAFF TGTGCCAGCAGCCTCAGACAGGGATCGAACACTGAAGCTTTCTTT
TRBJ2-3 . TRBV7-9 few CASSPPEGGMVTDTQYF TGTGCCAGCAGCCCCCCCGAGGGGGGCATGGTCACAGATACGCAGTATTTT
TRBJ2-6 TRBD2 TRBV6-5 . CASTSRGSPSGANVLTF TGTGCCAGCACTTCCCGCGGGAGTCCCTCTGGGGCCAACGTCCTGACTTTC
TRBJ1-5 TRBD1 TRBV6-1 . CASRDRGGLGPQHF TGTGCCAGCAGAGACAGGGGGGGTTTAGGGCCCCAGCATTTT
TRBJ1-3 . TRBV14 few CASSQQRNSGNTIYF TGTGCCAGCAGCCAACAACGGAACTCTGGAAACACCATATATTTT
TRBJ2-7 TRBD1 TRBV27 many CASSAGQGREREQYF TGTGCCAGCAGTGCCGGACAGGGGAGGGAGAGAGAGCAGTACTTC
TRBJ1-2 . TRBV28 . CASVSGGGYYGYTF TGTGCCAGCGTGTCGGGGGGGGGCTACTATGGCTACACCTTC
TRBJ2-7 TRBD2 TRBV5-1 many CASSLPAGVSYEQYF TGCGCCAGCAGCCTTCCGGCGGGGGTTTCCTACGAGCAGTACTTC
TRBJ2-5 . TRBV11-3 few CASSATFETQYF TGTGCCAGCAGCGCCACTTTTGAGACCCAGTACTTC
TRBJ2-1 TRBD2 TRBV9 . CASSVRTSGSSGEQFF TGTGCCAGCAGCGTGCGGACTAGCGGGAGCTCTGGTGAGCAGTTCTTC
TRBJ2-5 . TRBV25-1 . CATNPPGRGILQETQYF TGTGCCACCAACCCCCCCGGCCGGGGGATACTGCAAGAGACCCAGTACTTC
TRBJ2-1 . TRBV2 . CVSSELAGSSYNEQFF TGTGTCAGCAGTGAACTAGCCGGGAGCTCCTACAATGAGCAGTTCTTC
TRBJ2-7 TRBD1 TRBV28 many CASSYPDRGRYEQYF TGTGCCAGCAGTTACCCAGACAGGGGGCGATACGAGCAGTACTTC